This T cell receptor (beta chain) is drawn from a study of shared clonotypes between healthy human individuals. The length of the CDR3 is 13 residues. V was cut by 4 bases and J by 4 bases, with 10 bases left in between. Measured with immunoSEQ multiplex PCR; TCRdb has only the in-frame clones, and not every one. Of 1 million to 1.2 million clones in the sample, 70% to 85% were seen once. This clone was seen just once. Sequenced input: memory CD4+ T cells from PBMCs. Regarding subset: CD45RA-negative fraction. This TCR was recovered from a man between 18 and 35 years old in good health. Some clones in this sample may be carry-over from other donors' samples. The genes are TRBV23-1 and TRBJ1-2; D not certain. TRBV23-1 is reported as an ORF; its role is uncertain. This chain's CDR3 is CASSPSVFYGYTF. DNA of the CDR3: TGCGCCAGCAGTCCTTCGGTTTTCTATGGCTACACCTTC.